This entry lists 29 T cell receptor beta chains sequenced from one sample in a study of blood T cell repertoires in COVID-19. Libraries were prepared by immunoSEQ multiplex PCR; TCRdb keeps only in-frame clonotypes and omits some of them. The data contain about 230,000 clones, roughly nine tenths of them singletons. Material for sequencing was PBMCs or T cells enriched from blood (not recorded which). The receptors stem from a woman between 50 and 59 years old in a cohort exposed to, infected with or recovered from COVID-19 (not recorded which).

In this sample, this clone turned up a few times. This sequence joins TRBV7-9 and TRBJ1-1; the D is unclear. V gave up 2 bases and J gave up 2 bases, with 9 bases separating them. CDR3 length: 14 amino acids. Per germline, CDR1 SEHNR and CDR2 FQNEAQ (reference sequence). The CDR3 DNA reads TGTGCCAGCAGCTTATCTGCGCTAAACACTGAAGCTTTCTTT. Protein: CASSLSALNTEAFF. Combining the CDR3 with reference TRBV7-9 and TRBJ1-1 gives the whole variable domain DTGVSQNPRHKITKRGQNVTFRCDPISEHNRLYWYRQTLGQGPEFLTYFQNEAQLEKSRLLSDRFSAERPKGSFSTLEIQRTEQGDSAMYLCASSLSALNTEAFFGQGTRLTVV.

This chain uses TRBV7-9 with TRBJ1-2; tentatively, D is TRBD1 (6 bases). Germline V gene data show CDR1 as SEHNR and CDR2 as FQNEAQ (reference sequence). Trimming stripped 0 bases from V and 0 bases from J, with 17 bases between. The CDR3 has 18 residues. CDR3 region: CASSLAWGLGLTNYGYTF. CDR3 DNA sequence: TGTGCCAGCAGCTTAGCTTGGGGGCTGGGCCTTACTAACTATGGCTACACCTTC.

The chain joins TRBV27 to TRBJ2-5; possibly TRBD1 for D (5 bases). The germline V and J ends were trimmed by 0 bases and 5 bases, with 13 bases remaining between them. The CDR3 runs 15 residues. Germline CDR1 MNHEY, CDR2 SMNVEV (reference sequence). The CDR3 nucleotides are TGTGCCAGCAGTTTATCCCAGGGCTCGGGTGAGACCCAGTACTTC. The encoded protein is CASSLSQGSGETQYF.

The sample holds a few counts of this clone. The chain recombines TRBV6-1 with TRBJ1-6, with D maybe TRBD1 (5 bases). The V gene lost 0 bases and the J gene lost 19 bases, with 13 bases spanning the gap. This CDR3 comprises 12 residues. Germline lookup yields CDR1 MNHNS and CDR2 SASEGT. The CDR3 reads CASSEAAGIGHF. CDR3 nucleotides: TGTGCCAGCAGTGAAGCGGCAGGGATCGGGCACTTT.

This chain links TRBV7-2 with TRBJ2-5, with 15 bases lining up with TRBD2. The J segment lost 5 bases and the V segment lost 5 bases, leaving 15 bases of the junction unmatched. This CDR3 spans 19 amino acids. CDR1 is SGHTA and CDR2 is FQGNSA in the germline V gene. The CDR3 is CASSPGRTSGGAREETQYF. CDR3 in DNA: TGTGCCAGCAGCCCAGGCCGGACTAGCGGGGGGGCCCGGGAGGAGACCCAGTACTTC. Complete variable domain (other parts from reference TRBV7-2 and TRBJ2-5): GAGVSQSPSNKVTEKGKDVELRCDPISGHTALYWYRQSLGQGLEFLIYFQGNSAPDKSGLPSDRFSAERTGGSVSTLTIQRTQQEDSAVYLCASSPGRTSGGAREETQYFGPGTRLLVL.

The chain combines TRBV28 with TRBJ2-7; 9 bases are shared with TRBD1. V lost 6 bases to trimming and J lost 4 bases; unmatched junction nucleotides: 10. Germline V gene lookup returns CDR1 MDHEN and CDR2 SYDVKM. The CDR3 is 15 residues long. The CDR3 loop reads CASRKPGTGLYEQYF. The CDR3 bases are TGTGCCAGCAGGAAACCGGGGACAGGGTTATACGAGCAGTACTTC.

The chain carries TRBV7-3 and TRBJ2-1; the D gene is possibly TRBD2 (6 bases). The CDR3 has 13 amino acids. The V end was cut by 8 bases, the J end by 0 bases, with 8 bases between. Germline V gives CDR1 SGHTA, CDR2 FQGTGA. The CDR3 DNA reads as TGTGCCAGCGGGCGGGGCTCCTACAATGAGCAGTTCTTC. This translates into CASGRGSYNEQFF. Combining the CDR3 with reference TRBV7-3 and TRBJ2-1 gives the whole variable domain GAGVSQTPSNKVTEKGKYVELRCDPISGHTALYWYRQSLGQGPEFLIYFQGTGAADDSGLPNDRFFAVRPEGSVSTLKIQRTERGDSAVYLCASGRGSYNEQFFGPGTRLTVL.

The chain links TRBV7-8 to TRBJ2-3; 10 bases map to TRBD1. Unmatched junction bases numbered 10, after V lost 7 bases and J lost 3 bases. CDR1 SGHVS and CDR2 FQNEAQ come from the germline V gene. The CDR3 consists of 16 residues. The CDR3 reads CASTRTGGYITDTQYF. The CDR3, as DNA: TGTGCCAGCACCAGGACAGGGGGTTATATAACAGATACGCAGTATTTT.

The rearrangement joins TRBV14 to TRBJ1-1; D gene ambiguous. The germline V and J ends were trimmed by 6 bases and 0 bases, with 8 bases remaining between them. The germline V gene has CDR1 SGHDN and CDR2 FVKESK. This CDR3 is built from 13 residues. In nucleotides, the CDR3 is TGTGCCAGCAGAGCGGTTTTGAACACTGAAGCTTTCTTT. This gives the protein CASRAVLNTEAFF.

The chain joins TRBV5-1 to TRBJ1-2; D may be TRBD1 (6 bases). Germline V gene lookup returns CDR1 SGHRS and CDR2 YFSETQ. V was pared by 3 bases and J by 4 bases, with 13 bases between. This CDR3 is 14 amino acids long. The CDR3 here is CASSSITGIYGYTF. In DNA form, the CDR3 reads TGCGCCAGCAGCTCTATTACAGGGATCTATGGCTACACCTTC. The full variable domain, rest sourced from reference TRBV5-1 and TRBJ1-2, is KAGVTQTPRYLIKTRGQQVTLSCSPISGHRSVSWYQQTPGQGLQFLFEYFSETQRNKGNFPGRFSGRQFSNSRSEMNVSTLELGDSALYLCASSSITGIYGYTFGSGTRLTVV.

This chain connects TRBV5-6 to TRBJ1-2, with D possibly matching TRBD1 (6 bases). V gave up 3 bases and J gave up 4 bases, with 13 bases separating them. There are 14 residues in the CDR3. Germline values: CDR1 SGHDT, CDR2 YYEEEE. The CDR3 nucleotides are TGTGCCAGCAGCTCTACGGACAGCAGCTATGGCTACACCTTC. It yields the protein CASSSTDSSYGYTF.

The CDR3 is CASREWTGGANYGYTF. In DNA form, the CDR3 reads TGTGCCAGCAGAGAATGGACAGGGGGAGCTAACTATGGCTACACCTTC. The rearrangement links TRBV28 to TRBJ1-2, with 10 bases lining up with TRBD1. Germline lookup yields CDR1 MDHEN and CDR2 SYDVKM. CDR3 length equals 16 residues. V lost 6 bases, J lost 0 bases, and 7 bases stayed unmatched.

V is TRBV7-8 and J is TRBJ2-1; D unresolved. Germline values: CDR1 SGHVS, CDR2 FQNEAQ. This CDR3 has 14 amino acids. The germline V and J ends were trimmed by 6 bases and 5 bases, with 14 bases remaining between them. In DNA, the CDR3 is TGTGCCAGCAGTTCCCGGTTAAGTGACAATGAGCAGTTCTTC. Protein: CASSSRLSDNEQFF.

The chain couples TRBV7-2 to TRBJ2-7; 10 positions match TRBD1. The CDR3 is made up of 16 amino acids. The J segment lost 2 bases and the V segment lost 2 bases, leaving 6 bases of the junction unmatched. Germline V gene data show CDR1 as SGHTA and CDR2 as FQGNSA. CDR3 amino acids: CASSLYDRGLTYEQYF. The CDR3 nucleotides read TGTGCCAGCAGCTTATATGACAGGGGGCTCACCTACGAGCAGTACTTC.

The chain recombines TRBV11-3 with TRBJ2-2, with D unclear. Germline V gives CDR1 SGHNT, CDR2 YENEEA. V shed 2 bases and J shed 7 bases, with 5 bases lying between them. The CDR3 extends over 12 amino acids. CDR3 in amino acids: CASSLINGELFF. The DNA for the CDR3 is TGTGCCAGCAGCTTAATCAACGGGGAGCTGTTTTTT. The full variable domain, completed using reference TRBV11-3 and TRBJ2-2, is EAGVVQSPRYKIIEKKQPVAFWCNPISGHNTLYWYLQNLGQGPELLIRYENEEAVDDSQLPKDRFSAERLKGVDSTLKIQPAELGDSAVYLCASSLINGELFFGEGSRLTVL.

The CDR3, as DNA: TGTGCCACCAGTCAGGGGGCTTCCTACGAGCAGTACTTC. It codes for CATSQGASYEQYF. J is TRBJ2-7 and V is TRBV24-1; 8 bases map to TRBD1. Germline values: CDR1 KGHDR, CDR2 SFDVKD. Germline trimming cut 6 bases from V and 1 base from J; bases unmatched to any gene: 1. The CDR3 spans 13 residues.

This chain links TRBV30 with TRBJ1-2, with 8 bases lining up with TRBD1. V lost 7 bases, J lost 12 bases, and 7 bases stayed unmatched. The CDR3 is made up of 10 amino acids. The germline gives CDR1 GTSNPN, CDR2 SVGIG (reference sequence). The CDR3 reads CASDRARDTF. CDR3 nucleotides: TGTGCCTCGGACAGGGCCCGCGACACCTTC.

The rearrangement links TRBV18 to TRBJ1-2; D call uncertain. The germline V and J ends were trimmed by 6 bases and 0 bases, with 8 bases remaining between them. CDR1 KGHSH and CDR2 LQKENI come from the germline V gene. The CDR3 totals 13 residues. The DNA of the CDR3 is TGTGCCAGCTCTCACGGAGCTAACTATGGCTACACCTTC. As protein: CASSHGANYGYTF.

The chain couples TRBV4-3 to TRBJ2-7; the D is unclear. Germline CDR1 and CDR2: LGHNA and YSLEER. The CDR3 length is 15 residues. Deletions cut 4 bases from V and 7 bases from J, with 20 bases between. The DNA of the CDR3 is TGCGCCAGCAGCCCTGTAGTAGTCAATCTACGGGAGCAGTACTTC. Amino acid sequence: CASSPVVVNLREQYF.

The CDR3 DNA sequence: TGTGCCAGCAGACCCTCTAGCGGGGGGGCCTACGAGCAGTACTTC. This gives the protein CASRPSSGGAYEQYF. The V and J genes are TRBV28 and TRBJ2-7; 12 positions agree with TRBD2. The germline CDR1 and CDR2 sequences are MDHEN and SYDVKM. The CDR3 loop spans 15 amino acids. With V trimmed by 6 bases and J by 2 bases, 5 bases remained unmatched.

This CDR3 is CASSPREGLQETQYF. The CDR3 DNA is TGTGCCAGTAGCCCCCGGGAGGGTCTCCAAGAGACCCAGTACTTC. The chain links TRBV19 to TRBJ2-5; 8 nucleotides align to TRBD2. The CDR3 runs to 15 residues. Germline assignment: CDR1 LNHDA and CDR2 SQIVND (reference sequence). Trimming cost V 6 bases and J 1 base; bases outside gene matches: 7.

This clone occurred a few times. The chain is built from TRBV9 and TRBJ1-4, with a tentative D call TRBD1 (5 bases). The V end was cut by 0 bases, the J end by 7 bases, with 10 bases between. Germline V CDR1 and CDR2: SGDLS, YYNGEE. The length of the CDR3 is 14 residues. In nucleotides, the CDR3 is TGTGCCAGCAGCGTAGGTCAGGGTGGTGAAAAACTGTTTTTT. Protein product: CASSVGQGGEKLFF.

This clone was seen only a few times. The chain combines TRBV2 with TRBJ1-1, with a tentative D call TRBD1 (6 bases). This CDR3 region has 12 residues. Germline V lookup: CDR1 SNHLY, CDR2 FYNNEI. V gave up 10 bases and J gave up 4 bases, with 13 bases separating them. CDR3 residues: CATQGSGTEAFF. CDR3 bases: TGTGCCACGCAGGGGTCGGGCACTGAAGCTTTCTTT.

The chain is built from TRBV7-9 and TRBJ1-4; 9 bases map to TRBD1. J was trimmed by 7 bases and V by 2 bases; bases with no gene match: 5. The CDR3 has 15 amino acids. Germline loops: CDR1 SEHNR, CDR2 FQNEAQ (reference sequence). The CDR3 nucleotides are TGTGCCAGCAGCTTAAGGGACAGGGAAGTTGAAAAACTGTTTTTT. Translating it yields CASSLRDREVEKLFF.

The V and J genes are TRBV5-1 and TRBJ2-7, with TRBD2 matching 8 bases. CDR3 length: 16 amino acids. Germline loops: CDR1 SGHRS, CDR2 YFSETQ. V lost 4 bases and J lost 5; bases outside the gene matches: 14. The CDR3 region has the DNA TGCGCCAGCAGCACCGCGGCTGGTAGCGGGGCCGACGAGCAGTACTTC. This sequence encodes CASSTAAGSGADEQYF.

V is TRBV19 and J is TRBJ2-7, with D maybe TRBD1 (6 bases). The V end was cut by 3 bases, the J end by 6 bases, with 12 bases between. The germline gives CDR1 LNHDA, CDR2 SQIVND (reference sequence). CDR3 length: 13 residues. CDR3 in amino acids: CASSMVRGSEQYF. For the CDR3, the DNA is TGTGCCAGTAGTATGGTCAGGGGAAGCGAGCAGTACTTC.

The V gene is TRBV9, the J gene TRBJ1-2; TRBD1 matches at 9 bases. J lost 8 bases, V lost 3 bases, and 11 bases had no gene match. The germline V gene has CDR1 SGDLS and CDR2 YYNGEE. The CDR3 covers 15 residues. Here the CDR3 reads CASSAHGQGYGGYTF. The CDR3 bases are TGTGCCAGCAGCGCCCACGGACAGGGGTATGGGGGCTACACCTTC.

This clone was observed once. The chain employs TRBV7-9 and TRBJ2-1; maybe TRBD1 (5 bases). The CDR3 contains 13 residues. Trimming took off 4 bases at V and 5 bases at J, with 9 bases between the two ends. The germline gives CDR1 SEHNR, CDR2 FQNEAQ (reference sequence). CDR3 region: CASSSQGHNEQFF. The CDR3 nucleotides are TGTGCCAGCAGCTCCCAGGGCCACAATGAGCAGTTCTTC.

The chain carries TRBV5-4 and TRBJ1-5; D unresolved. This CDR3 comprises 15 residues. The germline V gene encodes CDR1 SGHNT and CDR2 YYREEE (reference sequence). The V end was cut by 5 bases, the J end by 0 bases, with 12 bases between. CDR3 amino acids: CASRAGPGSNQPQHF. CDR3 nucleotides: TGTGCCAGCAGAGCGGGTCCGGGTAGCAATCAGCCCCAGCATTTT.